This is a list of T cell receptor beta chains from one sample in a study of blood T cell repertoires in COVID-19. The method was immunoSEQ multiplex PCR; TCRdb's version includes in-frame clones alone and lacks a portion of them. The table shows around 130,000 clones, with 65% to 85% occurring only once. The sample was PBMCs or T cells enriched from blood (not recorded which). All receptors come from a woman aged 25 to 39 who had recovered from COVID-19. Each CDR3 is given with its conserved first and last residue. Each record gives: D gene, J gene, V gene, clone size, CDR3 DNA, CDR3 protein. D genes are given only for firm matches. Only some rows state a clone size, as once, few, many or a class for expanded clones.

TRBD1 TRBJ2-2 TRBV5-1 - TGCGCCAGCATGGACAGGGCGGGCACCGGGGAGCTGTTTTTT CASMDRAGTGELFF
- TRBJ2-7 TRBV5-4 - TGTGCCAGCAGCCCCTTACAGGGCACCTACGAGCAGTACTTC CASSPLQGTYEQYF
TRBD2 TRBJ2-5 TRBV28 once TGTGCCAGCAGTTCCCCTGGCGGGAGGGGTAAAGAGACCCAGTACTTC CASSSPGGRGKETQYF
TRBD1 TRBJ1-2 TRBV2 - TGTGCCAGCAGTACACGCCAGGGGGCGCAGGGTGCTGGCTACACCTTC CASSTRQGAQGAGYTF
TRBD1 TRBJ1-5 TRBV29-1 once TGCAGCGCTGGGACAGGGGAGGATCAGCCCCAGCATTTT CSAGTGEDQPQHF
TRBD2 TRBJ2-7 TRBV24-1 - TGTGCCACCGGACTAGCGGGAGTCTACGAGCAGTACTTC CATGLAGVYEQYF
- TRBJ1-5 TRBV27 once TGTGCCAGCAGTCGCAGGACTGATAGCAATCAGCCCCAGCATTTT CASSRRTDSNQPQHF
TRBD2 TRBJ2-7 TRBV3-1/TRBV3-2 - TGTGCCAGCAGCCAAGCTAGCGGGAGAGGGTACGAGCAGTACTTC CASSQASGRGYEQYF
TRBD1 TRBJ2-3 TRBV4-3 - TGCGCCAGCAGCCAAGATAAGACAGGGCGGGCAGATACGCAGTATTTT CASSQDKTGRADTQYF
TRBD2 TRBJ2-1 TRBV7-3 few TGTGCCAGCAGCCGAAAGACTAGCGGGGAGAATAATGAGCAGTTCTTC CASSRKTSGENNEQFF
TRBD2 TRBJ2-2 TRBV30 - TGTGCCTGGAGCGCCGGGACTAGCGGGGCCGGGGAGCTGTTTTTT CAWSAGTSGAGELFF
TRBD2 TRBJ2-1 TRBV7-2 - TGTGCCAGCAGCTTAGCAGGACTAGCGGGAGGGGAGCGACCCAGGTTTGAGCAGTTCTTC CASSLAGLAGGERPRFEQFF
TRBD2 TRBJ2-7 TRBV10-1 - TGCGCCAGCAGTGAGAGCGGGAGCTCCTACGAGCAGTACTTC CASSESGSSYEQYF
- TRBJ2-1 TRBV6-5 - TGTGCCAGCAGTTTGGAGGGAATATCCTACAATGAGCAGTTCTTC CASSLEGISYNEQFF
- TRBJ2-3 TRBV11-2 - TGTGCCAGCAGCTTGTCAGGATCTTCCCCAAACACAGATACGCAGTATTTT CASSLSGSSPNTDTQYF
- TRBJ1-5 TRBV28 - TGTGCCAGCAGAACAGGGTTCTATAGCAATCAGCCCCAGCATTTT CASRTGFYSNQPQHF
- TRBJ2-7 TRBV18 - TGTGCCAGCTCACCACCGAGTAGCCGCTACGAGCAGTACTTC CASSPPSSRYEQYF
- TRBJ2-6 TRBV5-1 once TGCGCCAGCAGCTTGCCGCGGGACGGGACCTCTCGGGCCAACGTCCTGACTTTC CASSLPRDGTSRANVLTF
TRBD1 TRBJ2-7 TRBV28 few TGTGCCAGCACCGATGGGGGGACAGGGGGCAGCGAGCAGTACTTC CASTDGGTGGSEQYF
- TRBJ2-5 TRBV12-3/TRBV12-4 - TGTGCCAGCAGTTTGCGGACCCAGTACTTC CASSLRTQYF
TRBD1 TRBJ1-1 TRBV29-1 - TGCAGCGTCGAGGACAGGATGAACACTGAAGCTTTCTTT CSVEDRMNTEAFF
- TRBJ1-2 TRBV10-3 - TGTGCCATCAGTGAGTCAACAGACAGATCTAACTATGGCTACACCTTC CAISESTDRSNYGYTF
- TRBJ2-2 TRBV7-2 - TGTGCCAGCAGCAGGGGTAGCGGCACCGGGGAGCTGTTTTTT CASSRGSGTGELFF
- TRBJ1-2 TRBV7-2 - TGTGCCAGCAGCTCCCGGGGGGACGGGGGTTTTGGCTACACCTTC CASSSRGDGGFGYTF
- TRBJ1-1 TRBV27 few TGTGCCAGCAGTCCCATGTACGGGGGGAACACTGAAGCTTTCTTT CASSPMYGGNTEAFF
TRBD2 TRBJ2-5 TRBV28 - TGTGCCAGCAGTTTAACTAAACTAGCGGGGTACCAAGAGACCCAGTACTTC CASSLTKLAGYQETQYF
TRBD2 TRBJ2-5 TRBV7-2 - TGTGCCAGCAGCTTAGCGGGGACTAGACAAGAGACCCAGTACTTC CASSLAGTRQETQYF
TRBD2 TRBJ2-2 TRBV4-2 - TGTGCCAGCAGCCAGCCGGGAGGGCCCATCGGGGAGCTGTTTTTT CASSQPGGPIGELFF
TRBD1 TRBJ1-1 TRBV10-3 - TGTGCCATCAGGAAGGGACAGGGGGACCCTGAAGCTTTCTTT CAIRKGQGDPEAFF
- TRBJ2-5 TRBV3-1/TRBV3-2 - TGTGCCAGCGGCGTGGGAGGCACCTGGGAGACCCAGTACTTC CASGVGGTWETQYF
TRBD1 TRBJ1-2 TRBV7-2 - TGTGCCAGCAGCTTAGTAGGACAGGGGGCTGGTGGCTACACCTTC CASSLVGQGAGGYTF
TRBD1 TRBJ2-1 TRBV7-3 - TGTGCCAGCAGCCCGAGGGGACAGCCCTTCGGTGAGCAGTTCTTC CASSPRGQPFGEQFF
- TRBJ1-2 TRBV29-1 - TGCAGCGTTGATTGGGAAGGGGCCTATGGCTACACCTTC CSVDWEGAYGYTF
- TRBJ2-1 TRBV27 - TGTGCCAGCAGTTTATACGGGGAGATCAATGAGCAGTTCTTC CASSLYGEINEQFF
- TRBJ1-3 TRBV6-6 - TGTGCCAGCAGTCTCGACAGTACGAGAAACACCATATATTTT CASSLDSTRNTIYF
TRBD2 TRBJ2-3 TRBV7-3 - TGTGCCAGCAGCTTATCACCGGGACTAGAGACAGATACGCAGTATTTT CASSLSPGLETDTQYF
TRBD1 TRBJ1-2 TRBV15 - TGTGCCACCAGCAGAGGTCGGGACAGATCCTATGGCTACACCTTC CATSRGRDRSYGYTF
- TRBJ1-6 TRBV18 - TGTGCCAGCTCACCAGGAGGGTCTAATTCACCCCTCCACTTT CASSPGGSNSPLHF